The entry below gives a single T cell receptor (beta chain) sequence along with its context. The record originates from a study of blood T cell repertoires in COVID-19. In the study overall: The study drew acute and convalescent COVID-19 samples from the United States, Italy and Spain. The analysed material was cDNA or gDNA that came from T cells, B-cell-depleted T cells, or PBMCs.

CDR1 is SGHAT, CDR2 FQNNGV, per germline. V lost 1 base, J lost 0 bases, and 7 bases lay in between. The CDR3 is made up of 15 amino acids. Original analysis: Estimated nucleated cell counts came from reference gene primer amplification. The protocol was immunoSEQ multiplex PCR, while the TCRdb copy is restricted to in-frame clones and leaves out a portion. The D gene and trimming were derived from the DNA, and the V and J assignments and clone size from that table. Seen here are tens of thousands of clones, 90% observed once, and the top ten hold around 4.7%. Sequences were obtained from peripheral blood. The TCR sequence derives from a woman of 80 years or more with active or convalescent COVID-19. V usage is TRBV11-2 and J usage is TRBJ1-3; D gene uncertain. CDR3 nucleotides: TGTGCCAGCAGCTTAGCCAGAACCTCTGGAAACACCATATATTTT. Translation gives CASSLARTSGNTIYF. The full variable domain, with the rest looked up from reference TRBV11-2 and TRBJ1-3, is EAGVAQSPRYKIIEKRQSVAFWCNPISGHATLYWYQQILGQGPKLLIQFQNNGVVDDSQLPKDRFSAERLKGVDSTLKIQPAKLEDSAVYLCASSLARTSGNTIYFGEGSWLTVV.